The 22 T cell receptor beta chains in this list originate from one sample, sequenced in a study of blood T cell repertoires in COVID-19 (dated by TCRdb to between 2020 and 2021). Receptor amplification or capture employed the immunoSEQ multiplex PCR assay. In its TCRdb copy, this immuneACCESS table keeps in-frame sequences only and misses some clones. Where compared with another copy, unresolved V genes explain less than half of these, and the others have no known cause. This sample is represented by roughly 380,000 clones; 75% to 90% of them were singletons. The ten biggest clones cover about 1.4% of the sample. The source material was peripheral blood. The source of these receptors is a middle-aged woman with COVID-19, enrolled during active disease.

This clone occurred once. V gene TRBV7-8 combines with J gene TRBJ2-5; 7 nucleotides match TRBD1. The CDR3 covers 13 residues. V gave up 5 bases and J gave up 2 bases; unmatched junction bases: 2. Germline-derived CDR1 and CDR2 are SGHVS and FQNEAQ. The DNA of the CDR3 is TGTGCCAGCAGCCTGGGACAGCAAGAGACCCAGTACTTC. Its translation is CASSLGQQETQYF. The full variable domain, with the rest looked up from reference TRBV7-8 and TRBJ2-5, is GAGVSQSPRYKVAKRGQDVALRCDPISGHVSLFWYQQALGQGPEFLTYFQNEAQLDKSGLPSDRFFAERPEGSVSTLKIQRTQQEDSAVYLCASSLGQQETQYFGPGTRLLVL.

The V call is TRBV19, the J call TRBJ1-2; 8 bases agree with TRBD1. The J segment lost 4 bases and the V segment lost 9 bases, leaving 7 bases of the junction unmatched. The CDR3 has 13 residues. Looked up from germline, CDR1 is LNHDA and CDR2 is SQIVND (reference sequence). Here the CDR3 DNA reads TGTGCCAGCGCCGGACAGGGCGGCTATGGCTACACCTTC. As protein: CASAGQGGYGYTF.

The genes are TRBV6-5 and TRBJ1-4; 7 bases agree with TRBD1. V shed 8 bases, J shed 5 bases, and the junction held 8 bases outside the gene matches. The CDR3 sequence is 14 residues long. From germline, CDR1 is MNHEY and CDR2 SVGAGI. The CDR3 reads CASSGTGQNEKLFF. The CDR3 DNA follows: TGTGCCAGCTCGGGAACGGGACAGAATGAAAAACTGTTTTTT.

This chain joins TRBV28 and TRBJ2-7; 7 nucleotides match TRBD2. The CDR3 totals 13 residues. The V segment lost 7 bases and the J segment 2 bases; nucleotides outside the gene matches: 5. Germline V gene sequence: CDR1 MDHEN, CDR2 SYDVKM. The CDR3 loop reads CASTVGGTYEQYF. The CDR3 nucleotides are TGTGCCAGCACCGTGGGGGGGACCTACGAGCAGTACTTC.

The chain joins TRBV6-5 to TRBJ1-5; TRBD1 aligns across 7 bases. Germline V gene data show CDR1 as MNHEY and CDR2 as SVGAGI. V trimming: 5 bases; J trimming: 7 bases; junction bases outside the gene matches: 8. The CDR3 covers 14 residues. Written as DNA, the CDR3 is TGTGCCAGCAGTCGAGACAGGGACGGACAGCCCCAGCATTTT. It encodes CASSRDRDGQPQHF.

V and J are TRBV6-5 and TRBJ1-2, with 9 bases identical to TRBD1. Trimming removed 2 bases from V and 8 bases from J; junction bases left unmatched: 9. The CDR3 covers 15 residues. Germline CDR1 and CDR2: MNHEY and SVGAGI. The CDR3 nucleotides read TGTGCCAGCAGTTACAGACAGGGGGGACTAGGCGGCTACACCTTC. Protein sequence: CASSYRQGGLGGYTF.

V gene TRBV5-1 combines with J gene TRBJ2-2; a possible D gene is TRBD2 (5 bases). CDR3 size: 15 residues. Trimming left V 0 bases short and J 1 base short, with 7 bases between. The V gene's germline CDR1 is SGHRS and CDR2 YFSETQ. The chain's CDR3 is CASSLERRNTGELFF. The CDR3 DNA reads as TGCGCCAGCAGCTTGGAGCGGAGGAACACCGGGGAGCTGTTTTTT.

V is TRBV4-2 and J is TRBJ1-2; D possibly corresponds to TRBD1 (6 bases). The germline gives CDR1 LGHNA, CDR2 YNFKEQ. V shed 0 bases and J shed 4 bases, with 9 bases lying between them. This CDR3 region has 14 residues. The CDR3 loop reads CASSQEQGSYGYTF. CDR3 nucleotide sequence: TGTGCCAGCAGCCAAGAACAGGGAAGCTATGGCTACACCTTC.

The chain recombines TRBV6-1 with TRBJ2-3, with TRBD2 matching 8 bases. From germline, CDR1 is MNHNS and CDR2 SASEGT. With V trimmed by 2 bases and J by 5 bases, 9 bases remained unmatched. The CDR3 runs 16 residues. CDR3 nucleotides: TGTGCCAGCAGTGAACGTGCCGGGGGGGCCGTAGATACGCAGTATTTT. This sequence encodes CASSERAGGAVDTQYF.

This chain joins TRBV29-1 and TRBJ2-5, with TRBD2 matching over 7 bases. With 2 bases clipped from V and 2 bases from J, the junction kept 17 bases outside the gene matches. CDR1 is SQVTM, CDR2 ANQGSEA, per germline. The CDR3 runs to 18 residues. The CDR3 bases are TGCAGCGTTGAACCGTTTTCAGGGCGGGAGCTGGGGCAAGAGACCCAGTACTTC. Translating gives CSVEPFSGRELGQETQYF.

The V call is TRBV7-2, the J call TRBJ2-2; possibly TRBD2 for D (5 bases). The CDR3 has 16 residues. V lost 5 bases, J lost 6 bases, and 19 bases lay in between. Germline CDR1 is SGHTA and CDR2 is FQGNSA. The CDR3 region has the DNA TGTGCCAGCAGCCCTAGGGTAGCGCTTAGAGCCGGGGAGCTGTTTTTT. It encodes CASSPRVALRAGELFF.

The chain carries TRBV7-9 and TRBJ1-1; 7 bases fit TRBD1. The V and J ends lost 4 bases and 11 bases, in that order; junction bases with no gene match: 7. The CDR3 is 12 residues long. CDR1 and CDR2 from the germline V gene are SEHNR and FQNEAQ (reference sequence). DNA of the CDR3: TGTGCCAGCAGCTACGACAGGGCTTGGGCTTTCTTT. It specifies CASSYDRAWAFF. Together with reference TRBV7-9 and TRBJ1-1, the CDR3 gives the full variable domain: DTGVSQNPRHKITKRGQNVTFRCDPISEHNRLYWYRQTLGQGPEFLTYFQNEAQLEKSRLLSDRFSAERPKGSFSTLEIQRTEQGDSAMYLCASSYDRAWAFFGQGTRLTVV.

This sequence joins TRBV6-5 and TRBJ2-4; D may be TRBD1 (5 bases). Trimming took off 4 bases at V and 2 bases at J, with 12 bases between the two ends. The CDR3 has 15 residues. The germline V gene has CDR1 MNHEY and CDR2 SVGAGI. CDR3 sequence reads: CASSLGHLTKNIQYF. The CDR3, as DNA: TGTGCCAGCAGTTTGGGGCACCTAACCAAAAACATTCAGTACTTC.

The chain combines TRBV30 with TRBJ1-6; 7 bases match TRBD1. J gave up 3 bases and V 5 bases, and 1 base lay outside the gene matches. CDR1 and CDR2 from the germline V gene are GTSNPN and SVGIG (reference sequence). The CDR3 spans 13 residues. The CDR3 bases are TGTGCCTGGGGACAGGACTATAATTCACCCCTCCACTTT. This gives the protein CAWGQDYNSPLHF.

The V gene is TRBV5-1, the J gene TRBJ1-1; 8 positions agree with TRBD1. V gave up 4 bases and J gave up 5 bases; unmatched junction bases: 10. Germline V gene lookup returns CDR1 SGHRS and CDR2 YFSETQ. The length of the CDR3 is 15 residues. As DNA, the CDR3 is TGCGCCAGCAGCCCATGGACAGGGTTGGATACTGAAGCTTTCTTT. It codes for CASSPWTGLDTEAFF.

The chain joins TRBV2 to TRBJ1-4; 7 bases are a match to TRBD1. J was trimmed by 10 bases and V by 3 bases; bases with no gene match: 5. The CDR3 has 13 residues. The germline gives CDR1 SNHLY, CDR2 FYNNEI. CDR3 sequence reads: CASSETGPGKLFF. The CDR3 DNA follows: TGTGCCAGCAGTGAGACAGGGCCTGGAAAACTGTTTTTT.

The chain recombines TRBV4-1 with TRBJ1-6; D gene uncertain. This CDR3 has 16 residues. V lost 1 base to trimming and J lost 10 bases, with 17 bases between them. CDR1 is MGHRA and CDR2 is YSYEKL in the germline V gene. CDR3 region: CASSQASQRNRSPLHF. As DNA, the CDR3 is TGCGCCAGCAGCCAAGCATCGCAGCGAAATCGGTCACCCCTCCACTTT.

The DNA for the CDR3 is TGTGCCAGCAGTGAGACTAGCGGAACACAAGAGACCCAGTACTTC. Encoded protein: CASSETSGTQETQYF. The V gene is TRBV6-4, the J gene TRBJ2-5; 9 positions agree with TRBD2. V trimming: 3 bases; J trimming: 2 bases; junction bases outside the gene matches: 4. Germline CDR1 is MRHNA and CDR2 is SNTAGT. The CDR3 loop spans 15 amino acids.

The chain joins TRBV15 to TRBJ1-2; 7 positions agree with TRBD1. This CDR3 region has 16 residues. V lost 5 bases to trimming and J lost 0 bases; unmatched junction nucleotides: 9. Germline V gives CDR1 LNHNV, CDR2 YYDKDF (reference sequence). The CDR3 loop reads CATSQGDWGSNYGYTF. The CDR3 DNA follows: TGTGCCACCAGCCAGGGGGACTGGGGATCTAACTATGGCTACACCTTC.

This chain connects TRBV7-9 to TRBJ2-5, with a tentative D call TRBD2 (6 bases). The germline gives CDR1 SEHNR, CDR2 FQNEAQ (reference sequence). The CDR3 contains 15 residues. Trimming took off 3 bases at V and 8 bases at J, with 19 bases between the two ends. CDR3 sequence: CASSFESRGSLTQYF. CDR3 coding DNA: TGTGCCAGCAGCTTTGAAAGTCGGGGGTCCTTAACCCAGTACTTC.

The chain has TRBV20-1 and TRBJ1-4; the D is unclear. The CDR3 runs to 11 residues. Germline V lookup: CDR1 DFQATT, CDR2 SNEGSKA (reference sequence). The V end was cut by 6 bases, the J end by 8 bases, with 10 bases between. The CDR3 spells CSAARSEKLFF. In DNA form, the CDR3 reads TGCAGTGCGGCGAGGTCGGAAAAACTGTTTTTT.

The rearrangement uses TRBV3-1 (or the pseudogene TRBV3-2) and TRBJ2-7; 12 bases are a match to TRBD2. The CDR3 is 19 amino acids. V gave up 1 base and J gave up 0 bases; unmatched junction bases: 10. Germline CDR1 LGHDT, CDR2 YNNKEL (reference sequence). The chain's CDR3 is CASSQAYRTSGTSSYEQYF. The CDR3 DNA follows: TGTGCCAGCAGCCAAGCTTACCGGACTAGCGGGACCTCCTCCTACGAGCAGTACTTC.